Each of the 10 T cell receptor beta chains below was sequenced from the same sample in a study of Graves' ophthalmopathy and Graves' hyperthyroidism. Amplified material comprised TCR beta CDR3 regions derived from RNA transcripts. First-round RT-PCR employed HTBI primers, with a second-round multiplex PCR after it. TCRdb ran MiXCR on the multiplex PCR reads and lists one entry per CDR3 protein. The sample records around 1,000,000 distinct CDR3 sequences, around a third being singletons. The sample comprised peripheral blood or thyroid tissue (not recorded which). These receptor sequences come from an adult man with Graves' hyperthyroidism.

A single count supports this clonotype. This chain connects TRBV11-3 to TRBJ1-3, with TRBD1 matching over 7 bases. The CDR3 has 14 residues. Germline trimming cut 4 bases from V and 5 bases from J; bases unmatched to any gene: 5. Per germline, CDR1 SGHNT and CDR2 YENEEA. CDR3 sequence reads: CASSSGTDRNTIYF. The CDR3 region has the DNA TGTGCCAGCAGCTCCGGGACAGATCGAAACACCATATATTTT.

This clonotype was found once. The genes are TRBV19 and TRBJ1-3, with D possibly matching TRBD1 (5 bases). The CDR3 is 17 residues long. The V gene's germline CDR1 is LNHDA and CDR2 SQIVND (reference sequence). Trimming shortened V by 5 bases and J by 8 bases, and 25 bases separated the two germline ends. The CDR3 sequence is CASSVDSWGNYGYTIYF. CDR3 coding DNA: TGTGCCAGTAGTGTCGACAGCTGGGGTAACTATGGCTACACCATATATTTT. The full variable domain, its missing parts supplied by reference TRBV19 and TRBJ1-3, is DGGITQSPKYLFRKEGQNVTLSCEQNLNHDAMYWYRQDPGQGLRLIYYSQIVNDFQKGDIAEGYSVSREKKESFPLTVTSAQKNPTAFYLCASSVDSWGNYGYTIYFGEGSWLTVV.

In the case of this clonotype: A junction boundary mismatches the germline segment, possibly from a read error. The genes are TRBV11-1 and TRBJ1-1; the D is unclear. There are 14 residues in the CDR3. CDR1 and CDR2 (germline): SGHAT, FQDESV (reference sequence). This CDR3 reads CATSPTGSITEAFF. The CDR3 bases are TGTGCCACCAGCCCCACCGGGAGTATTACTGAAGCTTTCTTT.

A word on this clonotype: One end of the junction varies from germline; a read error may be responsible. The V gene is TRBV5-5, the J gene TRBJ1-6, with 7 bases fitting TRBD1. Germline values: CDR1 SGHKS, CDR2 YYEKEE (reference sequence). This CDR3 is 16 amino acids long. CDR3 region: CASSQGVGTENSPLHF. CDR3 nucleotide sequence: TGCGCCAGCAGCCAAGGTGTGGGGACAGAAAATTCACCCCTCCACTTT.

The V and J genes are TRBV30 and TRBJ1-1; tentatively, D is TRBD1 (5 bases). The germline V gene encodes CDR1 GTSNPN and CDR2 SVGIG (reference sequence). Trimming took 1 base from V and 5 from J, leaving 11 bases between them. The CDR3 is 13 amino acids. The CDR3 here is CAWSGQGATEAFF. CDR3 nucleotides: TGTGCCTGGAGTGGGCAGGGTGCGACTGAAGCTTTCTTT.

This clonotype was observed a handful of times. This sequence joins TRBV13 and TRBJ2-2; D may be TRBD1 (6 bases). V lost 1 base, J lost 2 bases, and 11 bases lay in between. This CDR3 contains 16 residues. Germline V CDR1 and CDR2: PRHDT, FYEKMQ (reference sequence). CDR3 loop: CASSLADRPNTGELFF. The DNA of the CDR3 is TGTGCCAGCAGCTTAGCCGACAGGCCTAACACCGGGGAGCTGTTTTTT.

The chain combines TRBV7-9 with TRBJ2-3; D uncertain. The CDR3 is 13 residues long. V lost 6 bases, J lost 0 bases, and 7 bases lay in between. CDR1 and CDR2 (germline): SEHNR, FQNEAQ (reference sequence). The CDR3 sequence: CASRPLSTDTQYF. CDR3 in DNA: TGTGCCAGCAGGCCCCTTAGCACAGATACGCAGTATTTT.

This clonotype was seen only once. The chain recombines TRBV10-3 with TRBJ1-6; D gene ambiguous. Germline CDR1 reads ENHRY; CDR2 reads SYGVKD. This CDR3 has 16 amino acids. V lost 3 bases to trimming and J lost 4 bases, with 13 bases between them. DNA of the CDR3: TGTGCCATCAGTGATCGAGGTGTAGGGTATAATTCACCCCTCCACTTT. Translating gives CAISDRGVGYNSPLHF.

The chain recombines TRBV10-2 with TRBJ2-7, with 9 bases aligning to TRBD1. The CDR3 contains 15 residues. After removal of 3 bases from V and 3 bases from J, the junction contained 6 bases not matched to a gene. Germline CDR1 is WSHSY and CDR2 is SAAADI. CDR3 in DNA: TGCGCCAGCAGTGACTCCGGGACAGGGCACTACGAGCAGTACTTC. Amino acid sequence: CASSDSGTGHYEQYF.

This chain connects TRBV4-2 to TRBJ1-5; tentatively, D is TRBD1 (5 bases). Germline CDR1 LGHNA, CDR2 YNFKEQ. There are 17 residues in the CDR3. Trimming pared 1 base from V and 0 bases from J, leaving 13 bases between. This CDR3 is CASSQVSGPDSNQPQHF. CDR3 nucleotide sequence: TGTGCCAGCAGCCAAGTTTCAGGGCCGGATAGCAATCAGCCCCAGCATTTT.